The T cell receptor beta chain under discussion was sequenced for a study of blood T cell repertoires in COVID-19. Study as a whole: There were acute and convalescent COVID-19 samples, and they came from the United States, Italy and Spain. T cells, B-cell-depleted T cells, or PBMCs provided the cDNA or gDNA that served as material.

The CDR3 is 15 residues long. In germline, CDR1 is SGHTA, CDR2 FQGNSA. V gave up 5 bases and J gave up 1 base, with 14 bases separating them. The authors' processing: Amplification from reference gene primers served as the basis for estimated nucleated cell counts. Libraries were prepared by immunoSEQ multiplex PCR; TCRdb keeps only in-frame clonotypes and omits some of them. The DNA was the basis for D and trimming; V, J and clone size are from that table. This sample has roughly 230,000 clones, with roughly nine tenths found just once. This receptor was identified in a woman in her thirties or forties who had recovered from COVID-19. The sample taken for sequencing was peripheral blood. V is TRBV7-2 and J is TRBJ2-5, with D maybe TRBD2 (6 bases). CDR3 loop: CASSVVLGSQETQYF. DNA for the CDR3: TGTGCCAGCAGCGTAGTTCTCGGGAGCCAAGAGACCCAGTACTTC. Full variable domain (outside the CDR3, taken from reference TRBV7-2 and TRBJ2-5): GAGVSQSPSNKVTEKGKDVELRCDPISGHTALYWYRQSLGQGLEFLIYFQGNSAPDKSGLPSDRFSAERTGGSVSTLTIQRTQQEDSAVYLCASSVVLGSQETQYFGPGTRLLVL.